The 12 T cell receptor beta chains in this list originate from one sample, sequenced in a study of siplizumab effects on memory and regulatory T cells. Assay used: immunoSEQ multiplex PCR; TCRdb lists only in-frame clones, some missing. The sample lists 100,000 to 110,000 clones; about 91% were seen once. Sequencing used CD4+ T cells sorted from blood. These TCRs come from a human donor in good health.

This chain joins TRBV19 and TRBJ1-4; D perhaps matches TRBD1 (6 bases). The V and J ends lost 1 base and 8 bases respectively, with 8 bases between them. This CDR3 is built from 13 residues. Looked up from germline, CDR1 is LNHDA and CDR2 is SQIVND (reference sequence). The CDR3 DNA reads as TGTGCCAGTAGTATAGTCCAGGGGGAAAAACTGTTTTTT. Protein product: CASSIVQGEKLFF.

The V gene is TRBV10-3, the J gene TRBJ2-3; TRBD1 matches 8 bases. Germline loops: CDR1 ENHRY, CDR2 SYGVKD. The J segment lost 1 base and the V segment lost 10 bases, leaving 4 bases of the junction unmatched. The CDR3 spans 13 residues. The CDR3 nucleotides are TGTGCCAGCTCGGGACAGGGCACAGATACGCAGTATTTT. It encodes CASSGQGTDTQYF.

The gene calls are TRBV30 and TRBJ1-5; TRBD1 might be the D (6 bases). CDR1 and CDR2 (germline): GTSNPN, SVGIG (reference sequence). The CDR3 runs 16 residues. Trimming left V 3 bases short and J 5 bases short, with 20 bases between. CDR3: CAWSRPRQGRDQPQHF. In DNA form, the CDR3 reads TGTGCCTGGAGCCGGCCCCGCCAGGGGAGGGATCAGCCCCAGCATTTT.

In this sample, this clone turned up once. The V gene is TRBV6-1, the J gene TRBJ2-5, with unresolved D. Trimming cost V 3 bases and J 4 bases, with 3 bases left between them. CDR3 size: 11 residues. The germline gives CDR1 MNHNS, CDR2 SASEGT. The CDR3 reads CASSDPETQYF. The CDR3 region has the DNA TGTGCCAGCAGTGATCCAGAGACCCAGTACTTC.

This chain uses TRBV18 with TRBJ1-1; 9 positions match TRBD1. V trimming: 3 bases; J trimming: 0 bases; junction bases outside the gene matches: 8. Germline V gives CDR1 KGHSH, CDR2 LQKENI. The CDR3 has 17 amino acids. The DNA of the CDR3 is TGTGCCAGCTCACCCCCGGGACAGGGATCCCTGAACACTGAAGCTTTCTTT. As protein: CASSPPGQGSLNTEAFF.

The chain combines TRBV7-2 with TRBJ1-1, with D possibly TRBD1 on 5 matching bases. The CDR3 consists of 15 residues. Germline V gene sequence: CDR1 SGHTA, CDR2 FQGNSA. Trimming stripped 2 bases from V and 0 bases from J, with 10 bases between. The CDR3 region is CASSLMRQLNTEAFF. CDR3 coding DNA: TGTGCCAGCAGCTTAATGAGACAGTTGAACACTGAAGCTTTCTTT.

The chain links TRBV19 to TRBJ2-2; D perhaps matches TRBD2 (7 bases). Trimming left V 5 bases short and J 6 bases short, with 13 bases between. Germline-derived CDR1 and CDR2 are LNHDA and SQIVND (reference sequence). The CDR3 length is 14 residues. The CDR3 sequence: CASSFGGPSGELFF. Here the CDR3 DNA reads TGTGCCAGTAGTTTCGGGGGGCCGTCCGGGGAGCTGTTTTTT.

This sequence joins TRBV7-9 and TRBJ1-2; D is perhaps TRBD1 (5 bases). The V gene lost 4 bases and the J gene lost 3 bases, with 9 bases spanning the gap. This CDR3 spans 13 amino acids. CDR1 is SEHNR and CDR2 is FQNEAQ in the germline V gene (reference sequence). CDR3 bases: TGTGCCAGCAGCTCCCAGGGTTACTATGGCTACACCTTC. Encoded protein: CASSSQGYYGYTF.

The chain joins TRBV7-2 to TRBJ2-3, with TRBD2 identical over 12 bases. The germline V gene encodes CDR1 SGHTA and CDR2 FQGNSA. CDR3 size: 16 residues. V shed 4 bases, J shed 3 bases, and the junction held 5 bases outside the gene matches. The CDR3 sequence: CASSSPSGGATDTQYF. The CDR3 bases are TGTGCCAGCAGCTCCCCTAGCGGGGGGGCAACAGATACGCAGTATTTT.

The chain recombines TRBV6-6 with TRBJ1-1; 7 positions agree with TRBD1. The CDR3 is made up of 16 amino acids. The ends lost 2 bases at V and 0 bases at J; junction bases unmatched: 6. Germline CDR1 is MNHNY and CDR2 is SVGAGI (reference sequence). CDR3 amino acids: CASSYPQGPMNTEAFF. The CDR3 nucleotides are TGTGCCAGCAGTTACCCACAGGGGCCGATGAACACTGAAGCTTTCTTT.

The chain recombines TRBV6-1 with TRBJ2-2; D uncertain. Germline V CDR1 and CDR2: MNHNS, SASEGT. This CDR3 spans 13 amino acids. The V and J ends lost 6 bases and 5 bases respectively, with 10 bases between them. CDR3: CASRRMITGELFF. The CDR3 DNA is TGTGCCAGCAGGAGGATGATTACCGGGGAGCTGTTTTTT.

The chain combines TRBV19 with TRBJ1-3, with a weak D call TRBD1 (5 bases). Germline assignment: CDR1 LNHDA and CDR2 SQIVND (reference sequence). V gave up 0 bases and J gave up 5 bases, with 14 bases separating them. The CDR3 spans 16 residues. CDR3: CASSIDGAGRRNTIYF. CDR3 bases: TGTGCCAGTAGTATAGATGGGGCAGGACGACGAAACACCATATATTTT.